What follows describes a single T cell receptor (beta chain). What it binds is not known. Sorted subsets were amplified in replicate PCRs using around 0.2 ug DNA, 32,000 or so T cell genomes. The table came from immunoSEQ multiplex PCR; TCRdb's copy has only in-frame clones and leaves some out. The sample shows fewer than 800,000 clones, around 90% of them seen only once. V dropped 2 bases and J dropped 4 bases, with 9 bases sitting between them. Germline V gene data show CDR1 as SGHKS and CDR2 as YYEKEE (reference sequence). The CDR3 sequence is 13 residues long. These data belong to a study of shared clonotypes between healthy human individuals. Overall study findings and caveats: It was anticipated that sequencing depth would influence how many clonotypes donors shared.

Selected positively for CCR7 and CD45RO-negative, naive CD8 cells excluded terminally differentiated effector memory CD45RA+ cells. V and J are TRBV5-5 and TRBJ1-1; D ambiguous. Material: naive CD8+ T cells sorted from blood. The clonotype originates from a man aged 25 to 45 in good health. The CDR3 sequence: CASSFGTPTEAFF. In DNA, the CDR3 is TGTGCCAGCAGCTTTGGTACACCCACTGAAGCTTTCTTT.